The rows below give T cell receptor beta chains drawn from one sample of a study of blood T cells in healthy people across ages. TCRdb processed the 5' RACE reads anew with MiXCR; each CDR3 protein has one entry. The data contain around 790,000 distinct CDR3 sequences, 44% of them singletons. The specimen sequenced was blood. All receptors derive from a man between 60 and 75 years old in good health. Both conserved end residues are part of each CDR3. The D gene is left open where the match is weak. The size of a clone is reported for some rows only, either as once, few or many, or as a class for expanded clones.

clone_size	d_call	j_call	v_call	cdr3_nt	cdr3_aa
few	TRBD1	TRBJ2-1	TRBV24-1	TGTGCCACCAGTGATTTGGCAGGGGGCAGGTACAATGAGCAGTTCTTC	CATSDLAGGRYNEQFF
NA	NA	TRBJ2-7	TRBV7-8	TGTGCCAGCAGCTTAGCCCGACTCTACGAGCAGTACTTC	CASSLARLYEQYF
NA	NA	TRBJ2-5	TRBV27	TGTGCCGGCAGTTCCGGGGCCAGGTGGGAGACCCAGTACTTC	CAGSSGARWETQYF
once	NA	TRBJ2-7	TRBV27	TGTGCCAGCAGCACAGGGATCCTCGAGCAGTACTTC	CASSTGILEQYF
NA	TRBD1	TRBJ1-2	TRBV29-1	TGCAGCGCGGGGGACAGCCGGCCCTCTGGCTACACCTTC	CSAGDSRPSGYTF
many	TRBD1	TRBJ1-2	TRBV12-3/TRBV12-4	TGTGCCAGCACCGCCCCCGGACAGGGAAGTTATGGCTACACCTTC	CASTAPGQGSYGYTF
few	TRBD1	TRBJ1-6	TRBV7-2	TGTGCCAGCAGCCCGAGGGGGCTAGTTTTGGATTCACCCCTCCACTTT	CASSPRGLVLDSPLHF
NA	TRBD2	TRBJ2-1	TRBV20-1	TGCAGTGCTAGACGGAGACCCTTCCTTTCTGGCGGGGGGCTTTACAATGAGCAGTTCTTC	CSARRRPFLSGGGLYNEQFF
NA	NA	TRBJ2-7	TRBV7-2	TGTGCCAGCAGCTTTTGGCAGGGCGCCTACGAGCAGTACTTC	CASSFWQGAYEQYF
NA	NA	TRBJ2-2	TRBV7-9	TGTGCCAGCAGCTCCAACCTATGGGCGGAGAACACCGGGGAGCTGTTTTTT	CASSSNLWAENTGELFF
NA	TRBD2	TRBJ2-5	TRBV20-1	TGCAGTGCTAGAGATCTTGTAGCGGGGGGGCCGAAGACCCAGTACTTC	CSARDLVAGGPKTQYF
NA	NA	TRBJ2-7	TRBV9	TGTGCCAGCAGCGTAGAAGGGGTCGCGTACGAGCAGTACTTC	CASSVEGVAYEQYF
NA	NA	TRBJ2-5	TRBV12-3/TRBV12-4	TGTGCCAGCAGTTTTCGTGAGGGCCAAGAGACCCAGTACTTC	CASSFREGQETQYF
NA	NA	TRBJ2-3	TRBV20-1	TGCAGTGCTAGAGGTCAGGTTGATACGCAGTATTTT	CSARGQVDTQYF
few	NA	TRBJ2-7	TRBV6-6	TGTGCCAGCAGCCAGGACGGGGCCTACGAGCAGTACTTC	CASSQDGAYEQYF